This T cell receptor (beta chain) was identified during a study of cytomegalovirus exposure and HLA in healthy donors. Study details: The Caucasian-associated ancestry cluster held roughly 81% of over 350 genotyped donors. Study-level results: Three chains linked to CMV were shown in vitro to be specific for CMV antigens.

Details on this clone: What it binds is not known.

PCR was performed using 60 Vbeta and 13 Jbeta primers. The protocol was immunoSEQ multiplex PCR, while the TCRdb copy is restricted to in-frame clones and leaves out a portion. The top ten clones hold 4.8% of a sample with some 110,000 clones, about 70% of them seen once. Per germline, CDR1 SGHNT and CDR2 YYREEE (reference sequence). CDR3 length: 15 amino acids. Germline trimming cut 4 bases from V and 6 bases from J; bases unmatched to any gene: 9. The TCR originated in a young man in good health and CMV-seropositive. The rearrangement links TRBV5-4 to TRBJ2-3, with 9 nucleotides matching TRBD1. The sequencing sample was made of PBMCs. For the CDR3, the DNA is TGTGCCAGCAGCAGGACAGGGGAGGGGGGGGATACGCAGTATTTT. This gives the protein CASSRTGEGGDTQYF.